The 11 T cell receptor beta chains reported below all come from one sample, sequenced in a study of shared clonotypes between healthy human individuals. Sequenced by immunoSEQ multiplex PCR; TCRdb stores in-frame clones only, minus some. The sample comprises about 980,000 clones, about 80% of which are singletons, and approximately 1.5% rests with the top ten. The sample taken for sequencing was memory CD4+ T cells sorted from blood. Described subset: CD45RA-negative fraction. These receptors were obtained from a man between 18 and 29 years old in good health.

This chain uses TRBV18 with TRBJ1-2, with 8 bases fitting TRBD1. The CDR3 consists of 15 residues. Germline V gene data show CDR1 as KGHSH and CDR2 as LQKENI. V lost 1 base and J lost 0; bases outside the gene matches: 1. CDR3 sequence: CASSPQGQANYGYTF. CDR3 DNA: TGTGCCAGCTCACCACAGGGACAGGCTAACTATGGCTACACCTTC.

V gene TRBV6-6 combines with J gene TRBJ2-3; TRBD2 might be the D (6 bases). Looked up from germline, CDR1 is MNHNY and CDR2 is SVGAGI (reference sequence). V lost 0 bases, J lost 0 bases, and 10 bases lay in between. The CDR3 contains 16 residues. The CDR3 here is CASSYSPAGSTDTQYF. The CDR3 DNA is TGTGCCAGCAGTTACTCCCCAGCGGGCAGCACAGATACGCAGTATTTT.

The chain combines TRBV10-3 with TRBJ1-6, with D uncertain. The CDR3 runs 12 residues. The V gene's germline CDR1 is ENHRY and CDR2 SYGVKD. V was shortened by 3 bases and J by 9 bases, with 6 bases between the two germline ends. The CDR3 sequence is CAISDVRSPLHF. CDR3 bases: TGTGCCATCAGTGATGTGCGTTCACCCCTCCACTTT.

The chain is built from TRBV28 and TRBJ1-2; D is perhaps TRBD1 (6 bases). This CDR3 has 14 residues. V lost 7 bases and J 3 bases, leaving 15 bases between the germline ends. Looked up from germline, CDR1 is MDHEN and CDR2 is SYDVKM. CDR3 bases: TGTGCCAGCACCGAGAGGGACATTCACTATGGCTACACCTTC. Translating gives CASTERDIHYGYTF.

The chain is built from TRBV5-1 and TRBJ1-5; 8 bases line up with TRBD1. The germline V gene has CDR1 SGHRS and CDR2 YFSETQ. The CDR3 spans 15 residues. The V gene end was trimmed by 0 bases and the J gene end by 5 bases; junction bases not matched to a gene: 4. CDR3 residues: CASSLAGQGDQPQHF. The CDR3 DNA reads as TGCGCCAGCAGCTTGGCCGGACAGGGCGATCAGCCCCAGCATTTT.

The chain has TRBV10-3 and TRBJ2-7; TRBD2 matches 10 bases. CDR1 and CDR2 (germline): ENHRY, SYGVKD. V was clipped by 0 bases and J by 12 bases; unmatched bases: 5. CDR3 size: 13 residues. This CDR3 reads CAISESPSGSWYF. For the CDR3, the DNA is TGTGCCATCAGTGAGTCGCCTAGCGGGAGCTGGTACTTC.

The gene calls are TRBV5-8 and TRBJ2-7; D is possibly TRBD1 (5 bases). CDR1 and CDR2 (germline): SGHTS, YDEGEE. Trimming removed 3 bases at V and 6 bases at J, with 16 bases between. The CDR3 has 14 amino acids. CDR3 coding DNA: TGTGCCAGCAGCTGGGTGGGGTCAGGGCGCGAGCAGTACTTC. Residues: CASSWVGSGREQYF.

With respect to this clone: Other DNA sequences in this specimen translate into the identical CDR3. The rearrangement uses TRBV18 and TRBJ2-7; D is possibly TRBD2 (6 bases). From germline, CDR1 is KGHSH and CDR2 LQKENI. The CDR3 covers 14 residues. Trimming cost V 6 bases and J 0 bases, with 12 bases left between them. The CDR3 DNA follows: TGTGCCAGCTCGGTCGGGGGTTCCTCCTACGAGCAGTACTTC. Translation: CASSVGGSSYEQYF.

J is TRBJ2-5 and V is TRBV6-1; 7 bases fit TRBD1. There are 15 residues in the CDR3. Germline V gene sequence: CDR1 MNHNS, CDR2 SASEGT. V trimming: 8 bases; J trimming: 5 bases; junction bases outside the gene matches: 14. The CDR3 bases are TGTGCCAGCCGCAGGACAGGCGCTGGTTCGGAGACCCAGTACTTC. This codes for CASRRTGAGSETQYF.

This rearrangement joins TRBV7-2 to TRBJ2-5; TRBD1 matches at 12 bases. The CDR3 has 16 amino acids. Germline V gene lookup returns CDR1 SGHTA and CDR2 FQGNSA. The V and J ends lost 5 bases and 6 bases, in that order; junction bases with no gene match: 10. The DNA of the CDR3 is TGTGCCAGCAGCCCGGAGGGGACAGGGGGCTTAAAGACCCAGTACTTC. It is translated as CASSPEGTGGLKTQYF.

The genes are TRBV5-1 and TRBJ2-5, with D possibly TRBD2 on 6 matching bases. Germline lookup yields CDR1 SGHRS and CDR2 YFSETQ. Trimming took off 6 bases at V and 1 base at J, with 19 bases between the two ends. The length of the CDR3 is 16 residues. CDR3 in DNA: TGCGCCAGCACCAGGTCCCTACTAGCTAGCCAAGAGACCCAGTACTTC. Protein sequence: CASTRSLLASQETQYF. Full variable domain (remainder filled in from reference TRBV5-1 and TRBJ2-5): KAGVTQTPRYLIKTRGQQVTLSCSPISGHRSVSWYQQTPGQGLQFLFEYFSETQRNKGNFPGRFSGRQFSNSRSEMNVSTLELGDSALYLCASTRSLLASQETQYFGPGTRLLVL.